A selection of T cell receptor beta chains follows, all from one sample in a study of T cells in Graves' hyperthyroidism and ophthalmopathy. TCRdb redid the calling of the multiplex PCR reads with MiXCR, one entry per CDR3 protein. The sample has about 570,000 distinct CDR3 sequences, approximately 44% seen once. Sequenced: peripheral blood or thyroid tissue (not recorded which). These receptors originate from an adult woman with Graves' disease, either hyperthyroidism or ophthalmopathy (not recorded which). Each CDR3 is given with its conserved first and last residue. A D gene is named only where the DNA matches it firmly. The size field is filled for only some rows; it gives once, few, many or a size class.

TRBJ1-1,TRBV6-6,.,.,TGTGCCAGCAGTTACTCCCGGCCGCAGGGGAGTACTGAAGCTTTCTTT,CASSYSRPQGSTEAFF
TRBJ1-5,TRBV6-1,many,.,TGTGCCAGCAGTGAAGCGCAGGCGTCTGGGCGTCAGCCCCAGCATTTT,CASSEAQASGRQPQHF
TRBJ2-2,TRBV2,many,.,TGTGCCAGCAGTGAATTGGGCGGGTCGAACACCGGGGAGCTGTTTTTT,CASSELGGSNTGELFF
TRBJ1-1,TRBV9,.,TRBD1,TGTGCCAGCAGCGTAGGGACAGGGACCCCAAACACTGAAGCTTTCTTT,CASSVGTGTPNTEAFF
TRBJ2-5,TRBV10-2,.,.,TGTGCCAGCAGCACGGGGGCAGGGGACGAGACCCAGTACTTC,CASSTGAGDETQYF
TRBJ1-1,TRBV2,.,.,TGTGCCAGCAGCTCCTTCTCAGATAGGGCTTTCTTT,CASSSFSDRAFF
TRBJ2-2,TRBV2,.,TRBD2,TGTGCCAGCGGGCAAGCGGGAGTGGACAGGGAGCTGTTTTTT,CASGQAGVDRELFF
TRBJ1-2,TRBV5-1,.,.,TGCGCCAGCAGCTCGGGTACGGGGGCAAACGGTGGTGGCTACACCTTC,CASSSGTGANGGGYTF
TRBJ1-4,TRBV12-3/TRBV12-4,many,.,TGTGCCAGCAGGCCGAGCGGTGCTAATGAAAAACTGTTTTTT,CASRPSGANEKLFF
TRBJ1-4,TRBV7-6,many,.,TGTGCCAGCAGCTTAGATAGTTTACGACAGGCTAATGAAAAACTGTTTTTT,CASSLDSLRQANEKLFF
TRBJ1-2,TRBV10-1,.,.,TGCGCCAGCAGTGACTACAGGAACTATGGCTACACCTTC,CASSDYRNYGYTF
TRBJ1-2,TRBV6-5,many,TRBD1,TGTGCCAGCAGCCGGTCAGGGGGCGGGGGCTACACCTTC,CASSRSGGGGYTF
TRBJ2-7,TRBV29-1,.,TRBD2,TGCAGCGTTACTCATAGCGGGAGGGCCGACTACGAGCAGTACTTC,CSVTHSGRADYEQYF
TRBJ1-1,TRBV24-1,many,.,TGTGCCACCAGTGGCCGGGAGGCTGAAGCTTTCTTT,CATSGREAEAFF
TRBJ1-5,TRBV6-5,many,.,TGTGCCAGCAGTCGTGGACAGTTCCAGCCCCAGCATTTT,CASSRGQFQPQHF
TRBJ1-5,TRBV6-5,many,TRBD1,TGTGCCAGCAGCTTACAACCGGGGACAGGCAATCAGCCCCAGCATTTT,CASSLQPGTGNQPQHF
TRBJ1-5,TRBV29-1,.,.,TGCAGCGCCTTCACTAGCGGGAGGCAAGAGACCCAGCATTTT,CSAFTSGRQETQHF
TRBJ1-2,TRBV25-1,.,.,TGTGCCAGCAGTGAATTTGCCGGGGGCTACACCTTC,CASSEFAGGYTF
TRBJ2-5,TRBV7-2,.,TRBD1,TGTGCCAGCAGCTTAGCCCGACCCGGGACAGGTTATCCATCGGCCCAGTACTTC,CASSLARPGTGYPSAQYF
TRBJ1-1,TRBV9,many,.,TGTGCCAGCAGCGTCGGGGCCCAAACTGAAGCTTTCTTT,CASSVGAQTEAFF
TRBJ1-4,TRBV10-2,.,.,TGCGCCAGCAGAGAAGACAGCGGTTTGGAAAAACTGTTTTTT,CASREDSGLEKLFF
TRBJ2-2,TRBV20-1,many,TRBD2,TGCAGTGCCCAGAGGACTAGCGGATACACCGGGGAGCTGTTTTTT,CSAQRTSGYTGELFF
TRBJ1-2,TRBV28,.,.,TGTGCCAGCGGGCCAGGTTACTATGGCTACACCTTC,CASGPGYYGYTF
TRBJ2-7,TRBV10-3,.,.,TGTGCTGTAAGCTGGTCCCTCTACGAGCAGTACTTC,CAVSWSLYEQYF
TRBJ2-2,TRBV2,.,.,TGTGCCAGCAGTGAACGTAGGAACACCGGGGAGCTGTTTTTT,CASSERRNTGELFF
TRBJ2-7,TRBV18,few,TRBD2,TGTGCCAGCTCACTGGCTAGCGGGATCTACGAGCAGTACTTC,CASSLASGIYEQYF
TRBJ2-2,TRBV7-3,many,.,TGTGCCAGCAGCTTCGGGCCCCCTCCGGGCACCGGGGAGCTGTTTTTT,CASSFGPPPGTGELFF
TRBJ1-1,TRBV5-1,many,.,TGCGCCAGCACCCTGACCCCTTGGGTGAACACTGAAGCTTTCTTT,CASTLTPWVNTEAFF
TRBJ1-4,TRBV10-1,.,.,TGCGCCAGCAGTGAGTGGGGGGACACGAATGAAAAACTGTTTTTT,CASSEWGDTNEKLFF
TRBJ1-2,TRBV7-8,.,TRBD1,TGTGCCAGCAGCCCTGCCGGGACAGCTGACGGTGGCTACACCTTC,CASSPAGTADGGYTF
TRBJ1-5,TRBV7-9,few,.,TGTGCCAGCAGCCTCTACCGGCCCCAGCATTTT,CASSLYRPQHF